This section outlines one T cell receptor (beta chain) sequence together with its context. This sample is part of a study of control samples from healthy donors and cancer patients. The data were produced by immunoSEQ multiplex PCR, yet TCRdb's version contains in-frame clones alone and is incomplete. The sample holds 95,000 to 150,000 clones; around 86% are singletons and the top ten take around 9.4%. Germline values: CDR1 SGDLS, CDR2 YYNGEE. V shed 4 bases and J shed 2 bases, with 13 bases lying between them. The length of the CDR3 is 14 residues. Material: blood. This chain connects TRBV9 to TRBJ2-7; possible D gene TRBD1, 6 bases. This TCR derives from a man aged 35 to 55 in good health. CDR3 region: CASSRETGTYEQYF. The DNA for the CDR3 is TGTGCCAGCAGCCGCGAGACAGGAACCTACGAGCAGTACTTC.